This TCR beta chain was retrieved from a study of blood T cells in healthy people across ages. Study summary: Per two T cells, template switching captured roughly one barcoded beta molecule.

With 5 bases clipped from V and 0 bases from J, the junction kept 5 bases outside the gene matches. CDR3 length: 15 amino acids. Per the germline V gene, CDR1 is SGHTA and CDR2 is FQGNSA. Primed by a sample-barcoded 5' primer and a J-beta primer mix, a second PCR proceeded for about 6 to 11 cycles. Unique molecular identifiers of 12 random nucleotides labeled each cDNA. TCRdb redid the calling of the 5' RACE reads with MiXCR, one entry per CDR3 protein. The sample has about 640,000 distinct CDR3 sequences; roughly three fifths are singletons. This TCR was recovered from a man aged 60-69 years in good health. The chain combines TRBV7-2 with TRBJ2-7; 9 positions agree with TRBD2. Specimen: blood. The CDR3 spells CASSLIAGDSYEQYF. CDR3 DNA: TGTGCCAGCAGCCTTATAGCGGGGGACTCCTACGAGCAGTACTTC.